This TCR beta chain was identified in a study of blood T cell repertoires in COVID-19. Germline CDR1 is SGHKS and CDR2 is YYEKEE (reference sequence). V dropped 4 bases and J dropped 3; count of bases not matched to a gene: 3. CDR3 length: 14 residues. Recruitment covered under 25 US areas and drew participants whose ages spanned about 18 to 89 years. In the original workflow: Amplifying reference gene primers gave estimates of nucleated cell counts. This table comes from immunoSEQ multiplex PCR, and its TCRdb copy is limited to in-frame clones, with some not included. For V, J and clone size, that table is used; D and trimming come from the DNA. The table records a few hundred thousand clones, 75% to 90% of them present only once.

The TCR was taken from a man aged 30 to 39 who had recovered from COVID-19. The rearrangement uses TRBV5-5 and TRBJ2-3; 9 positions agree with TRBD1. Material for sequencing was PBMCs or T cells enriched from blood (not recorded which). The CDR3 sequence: CASSGQGWTDTQYF. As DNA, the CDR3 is TGTGCCAGCAGCGGACAGGGGTGGACAGATACGCAGTATTTT.